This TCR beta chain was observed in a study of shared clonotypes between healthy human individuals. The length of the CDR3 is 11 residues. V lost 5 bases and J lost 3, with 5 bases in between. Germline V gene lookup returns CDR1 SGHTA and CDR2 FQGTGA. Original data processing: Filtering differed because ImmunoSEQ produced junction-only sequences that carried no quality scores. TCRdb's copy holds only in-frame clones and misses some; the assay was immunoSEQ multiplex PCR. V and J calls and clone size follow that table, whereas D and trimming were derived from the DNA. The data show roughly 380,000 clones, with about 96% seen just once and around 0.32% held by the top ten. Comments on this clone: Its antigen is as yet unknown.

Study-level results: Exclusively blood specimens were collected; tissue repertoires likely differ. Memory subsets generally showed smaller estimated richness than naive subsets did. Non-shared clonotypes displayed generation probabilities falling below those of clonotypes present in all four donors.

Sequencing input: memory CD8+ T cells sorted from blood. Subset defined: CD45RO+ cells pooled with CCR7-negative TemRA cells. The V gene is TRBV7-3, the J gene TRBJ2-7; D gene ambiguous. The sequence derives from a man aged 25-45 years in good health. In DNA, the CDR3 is TGTGCCAGCAGCGACAACTACGAGCAGTACTTC. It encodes CASSDNYEQYF.